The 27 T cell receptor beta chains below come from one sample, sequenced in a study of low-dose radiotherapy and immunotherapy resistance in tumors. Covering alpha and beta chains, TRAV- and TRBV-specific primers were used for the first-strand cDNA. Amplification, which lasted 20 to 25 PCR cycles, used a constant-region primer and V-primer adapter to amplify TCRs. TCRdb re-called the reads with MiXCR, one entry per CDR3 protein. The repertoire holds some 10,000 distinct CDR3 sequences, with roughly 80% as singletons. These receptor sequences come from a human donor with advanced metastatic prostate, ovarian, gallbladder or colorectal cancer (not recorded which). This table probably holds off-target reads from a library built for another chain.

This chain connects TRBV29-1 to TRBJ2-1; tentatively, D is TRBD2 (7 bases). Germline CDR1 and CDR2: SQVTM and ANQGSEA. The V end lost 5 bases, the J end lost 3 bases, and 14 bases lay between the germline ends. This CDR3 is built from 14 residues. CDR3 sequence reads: CSVRGRGGYNEQFF. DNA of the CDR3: TGCAGCGTTCGCGGGAGAGGGGGCTACAATGAGCAGTTCTTC.

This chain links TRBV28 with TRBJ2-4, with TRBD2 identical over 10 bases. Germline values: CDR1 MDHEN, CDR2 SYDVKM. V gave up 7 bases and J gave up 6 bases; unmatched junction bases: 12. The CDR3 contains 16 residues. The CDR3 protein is CASTREASGGRNIQYF. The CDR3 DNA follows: TGTGCCAGCACTAGAGAGGCTAGCGGGGGACGAAACATTCAGTACTTC.

CDR3 amino acids: CASSQDLVAGVSTGELFF. The CDR3 nucleotides are TGCGCCAGCAGCCAAGATCTGGTAGCGGGAGTATCCACCGGGGAGCTGTTTTTT. V is TRBV4-1 and J is TRBJ2-2, with TRBD2 identical over 9 bases. The trim removed 0 bases at V and 4 bases at J, leaving 9 bases unmatched. The CDR3 consists of 18 residues. Germline V CDR1 and CDR2: MGHRA, YSYEKL.

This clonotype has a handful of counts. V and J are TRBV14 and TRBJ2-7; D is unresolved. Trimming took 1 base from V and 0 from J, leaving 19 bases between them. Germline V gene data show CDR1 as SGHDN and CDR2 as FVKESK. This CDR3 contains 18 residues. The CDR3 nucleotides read TGTGCCAGCAGCCAAGTTTCTCCTGCCGGGCCAAGCTCCTACGAGCAGTACTTC. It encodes CASSQVSPAGPSSYEQYF.

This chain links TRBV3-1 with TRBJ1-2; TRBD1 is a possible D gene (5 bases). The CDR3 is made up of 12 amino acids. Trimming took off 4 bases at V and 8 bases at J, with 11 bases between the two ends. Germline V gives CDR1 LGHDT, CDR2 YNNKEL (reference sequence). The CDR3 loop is CASSRQGGGYTF. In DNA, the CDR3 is TGTGCCAGCAGCCGGCAGGGCGGCGGCTACACCTTC. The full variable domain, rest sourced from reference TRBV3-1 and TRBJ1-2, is DTAVSQTPKYLVTQMGNDKSIKCEQNLGHDTMYWYKQDSKKFLKIMFSYNNKELIINETVPNRFSPKSPDKAHLNLHINSLELGDSAVYFCASSRQGGGYTFGSGTRLTVV.

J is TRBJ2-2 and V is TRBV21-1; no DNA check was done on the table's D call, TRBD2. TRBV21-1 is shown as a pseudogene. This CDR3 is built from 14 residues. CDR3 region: CASSKWQREEELFF. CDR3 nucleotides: TGTGCCAGCAGCAAATGGCAGCGGGAAGAGGAGCTGTTTTTT.

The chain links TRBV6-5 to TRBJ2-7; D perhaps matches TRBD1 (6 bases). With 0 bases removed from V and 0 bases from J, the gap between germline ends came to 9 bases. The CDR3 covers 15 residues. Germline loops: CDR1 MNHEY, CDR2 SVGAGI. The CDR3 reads CASSYSDSPSYEQYF. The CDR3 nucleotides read TGTGCCAGCAGTTACTCGGACAGCCCCTCCTACGAGCAGTACTTC.

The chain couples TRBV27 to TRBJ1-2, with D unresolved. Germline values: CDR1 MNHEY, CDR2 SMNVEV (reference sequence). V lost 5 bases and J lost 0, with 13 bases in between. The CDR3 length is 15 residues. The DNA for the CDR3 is TGTGCCAGCAGTAATAATCAGGAGGCTAACTATGGCTACACCTTC. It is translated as CASSNNQEANYGYTF.

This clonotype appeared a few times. The CDR3 is CASSLGGHYGYTF. CDR3 DNA sequence: TGCGCCAGCAGCTTGGGGGGGCACTATGGCTACACCTTC. The chain employs TRBV5-1 and TRBJ1-2; TRBD1 is a possible D gene (6 bases). Germline CDR1 is SGHRS and CDR2 is YFSETQ. Deletions cut 0 bases from V and 3 bases from J, with 6 bases between. The CDR3 runs 13 residues.

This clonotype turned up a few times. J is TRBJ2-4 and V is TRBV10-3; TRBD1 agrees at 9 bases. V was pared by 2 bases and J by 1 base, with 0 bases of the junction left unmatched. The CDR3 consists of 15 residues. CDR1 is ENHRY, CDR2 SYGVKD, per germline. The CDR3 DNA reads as TGTGCCATCAGTGAGGACAGGGGGGCCAAAAACATTCAGTACTTC. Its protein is CAISEDRGAKNIQYF.

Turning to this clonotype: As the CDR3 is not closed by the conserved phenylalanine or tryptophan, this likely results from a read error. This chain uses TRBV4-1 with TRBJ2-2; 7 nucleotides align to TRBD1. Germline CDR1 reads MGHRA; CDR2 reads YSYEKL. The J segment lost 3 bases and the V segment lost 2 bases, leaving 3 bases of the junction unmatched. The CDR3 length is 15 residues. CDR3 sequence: CASSQNDRDTGELFL. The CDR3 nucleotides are TGCGCCAGCAGCCAAAATGACAGGGACACCGGGGAGCTGTTTTTG.

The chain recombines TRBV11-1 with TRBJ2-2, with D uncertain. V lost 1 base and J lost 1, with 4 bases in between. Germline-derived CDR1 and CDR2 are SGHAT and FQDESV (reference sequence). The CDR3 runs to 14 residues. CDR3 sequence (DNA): TGTGCCAGCAGCTTAGACAGGAACACCGGGGAGCTGTTTTTT. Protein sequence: CASSLDRNTGELFF.

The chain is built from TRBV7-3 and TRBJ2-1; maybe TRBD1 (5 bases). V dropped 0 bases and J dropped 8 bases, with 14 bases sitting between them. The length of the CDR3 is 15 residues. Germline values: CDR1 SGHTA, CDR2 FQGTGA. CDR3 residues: CASSLTPQDMYEQFF. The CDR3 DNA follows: TGTGCCAGCAGCTTAACCCCACAGGATATGTATGAGCAGTTCTTC. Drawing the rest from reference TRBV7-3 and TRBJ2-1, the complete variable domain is GAGVSQTPSNKVTEKGKYVELRCDPISGHTALYWYRQSLGQGPEFLIYFQGTGAADDSGLPNDRFFAVRPEGSVSTLKIQRTERGDSAVYLCASSLTPQDMYEQFFGPGTRLTVL.

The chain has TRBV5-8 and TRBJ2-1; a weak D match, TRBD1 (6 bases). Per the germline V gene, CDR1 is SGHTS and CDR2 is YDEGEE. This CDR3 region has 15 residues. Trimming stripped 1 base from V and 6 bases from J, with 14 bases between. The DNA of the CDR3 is TGTGCCAGCAGCTTGTTGGGACACCTCTCCAATGAGCAGTTCTTC. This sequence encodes CASSLLGHLSNEQFF.

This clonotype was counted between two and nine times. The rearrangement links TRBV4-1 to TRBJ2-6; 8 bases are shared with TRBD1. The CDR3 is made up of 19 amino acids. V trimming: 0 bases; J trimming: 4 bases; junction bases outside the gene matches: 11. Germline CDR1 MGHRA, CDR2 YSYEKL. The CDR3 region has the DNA TGCGCCAGCAGCCAAGACGGGACAGGAGCTGCTCTGGGGGCCAACGTCCTGACTTTC. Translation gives CASSQDGTGAALGANVLTF.

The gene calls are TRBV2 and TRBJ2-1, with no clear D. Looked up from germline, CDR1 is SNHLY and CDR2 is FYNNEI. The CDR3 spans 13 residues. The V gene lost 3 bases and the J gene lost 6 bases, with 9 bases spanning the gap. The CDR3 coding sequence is TGTGCCAGCAGTGATCTTAAGGGCAATGAGCAGTTCTTC. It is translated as CASSDLKGNEQFF. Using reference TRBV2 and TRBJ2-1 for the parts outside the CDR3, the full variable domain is EPEVTQTPSHQVTQMGQEVILRCVPISNHLYFYWYRQILGQKVEFLVSFYNNEISEKSEIFDDQFSVERPDGSNFTLKIRSTKLEDSAMYFCASSDLKGNEQFFGPGTRLTVL.

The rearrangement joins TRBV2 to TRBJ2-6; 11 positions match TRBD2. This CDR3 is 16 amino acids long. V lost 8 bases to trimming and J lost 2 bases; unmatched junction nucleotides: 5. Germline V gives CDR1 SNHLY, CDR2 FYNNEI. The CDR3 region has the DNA TGTGCCAGCTCTCTAGCGGGAGGTGCTGGGGCCAACGTCCTGACTTTC. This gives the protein CASSLAGGAGANVLTF.

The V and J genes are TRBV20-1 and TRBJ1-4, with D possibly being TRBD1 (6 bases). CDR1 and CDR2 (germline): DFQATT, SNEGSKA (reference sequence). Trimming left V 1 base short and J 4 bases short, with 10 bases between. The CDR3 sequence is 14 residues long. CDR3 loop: CSARVSGVNEKLFF. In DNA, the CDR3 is TGCAGTGCTAGAGTTTCAGGGGTTAATGAAAAACTGTTTTTT.

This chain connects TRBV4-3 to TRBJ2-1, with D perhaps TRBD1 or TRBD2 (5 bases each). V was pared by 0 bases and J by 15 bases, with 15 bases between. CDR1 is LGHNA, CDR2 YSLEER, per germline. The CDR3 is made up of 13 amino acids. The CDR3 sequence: CASSQDSRGTRFF. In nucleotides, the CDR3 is TGCGCCAGCAGCCAAGATTCAAGGGGCACTAGGTTCTTC.

The DNA of the CDR3 is TGTGCCAGCACCTCGGGGGGAACCAATCAGCCCCAGCATTTT. Translation gives CASTSGGTNQPQHF. The chain links TRBV28 to TRBJ1-5; D possibly corresponds to TRBD1 (5 bases). Deletions cut 7 bases from V and 3 bases from J, with 13 bases between. The CDR3 runs to 14 residues. The germline V gene has CDR1 MDHEN and CDR2 SYDVKM.

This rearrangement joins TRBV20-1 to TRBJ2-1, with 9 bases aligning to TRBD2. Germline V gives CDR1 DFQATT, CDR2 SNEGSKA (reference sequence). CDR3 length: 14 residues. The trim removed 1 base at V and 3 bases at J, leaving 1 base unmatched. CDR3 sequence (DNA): TGCAGTGCTAGAGGGACTAGCGACTACAATGAGCAGTTCTTC. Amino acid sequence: CSARGTSDYNEQFF.

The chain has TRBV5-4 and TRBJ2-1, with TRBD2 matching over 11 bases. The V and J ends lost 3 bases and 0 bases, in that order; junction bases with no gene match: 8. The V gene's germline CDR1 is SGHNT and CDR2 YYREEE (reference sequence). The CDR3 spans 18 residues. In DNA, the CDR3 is TGTGCCAGCAGCTCGCGGACTAGCGGGCCTAGCTCCTACAATGAGCAGTTCTTC. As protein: CASSSRTSGPSSYNEQFF.

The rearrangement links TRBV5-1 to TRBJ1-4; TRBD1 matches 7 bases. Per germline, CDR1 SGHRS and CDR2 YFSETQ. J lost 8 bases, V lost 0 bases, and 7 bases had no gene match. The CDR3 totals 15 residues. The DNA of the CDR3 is TGCGCCAGCAGCTTGGGAAGGGGGCCGGACGAAAAACTGTTTTTT. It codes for CASSLGRGPDEKLFF.

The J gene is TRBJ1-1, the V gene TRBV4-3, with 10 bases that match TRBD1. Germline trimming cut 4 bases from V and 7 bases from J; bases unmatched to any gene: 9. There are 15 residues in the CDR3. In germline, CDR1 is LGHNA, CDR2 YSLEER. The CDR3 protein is CASSRAGQGTFEAFF. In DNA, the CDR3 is TGCGCCAGCAGCCGGGCGGGACAGGGGACTTTTGAAGCTTTCTTT.

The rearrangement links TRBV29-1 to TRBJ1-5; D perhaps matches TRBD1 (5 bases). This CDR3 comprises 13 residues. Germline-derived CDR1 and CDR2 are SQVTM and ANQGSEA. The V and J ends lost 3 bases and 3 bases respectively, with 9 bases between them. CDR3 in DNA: TGCAGCGTTGATGGGGGGAACAATCAGCCCCAGCATTTT. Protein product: CSVDGGNNQPQHF. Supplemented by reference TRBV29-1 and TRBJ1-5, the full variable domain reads SAVISQKPSRDICQRGTSLTIQCQVDSQVTMMFWYRQQPGQSLTLIATANQGSEATYESGFVIDKFPISRPNLTFSTLTVSNMSPEDSSIYLCSVDGGNNQPQHFGDGTRLSIL.

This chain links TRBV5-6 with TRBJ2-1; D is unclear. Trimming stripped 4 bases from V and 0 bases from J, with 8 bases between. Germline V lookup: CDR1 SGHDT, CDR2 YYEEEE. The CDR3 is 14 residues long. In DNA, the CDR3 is TGTGCCAGCAGCGGCCGGAACTCCTACAATGAGCAGTTCTTC. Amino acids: CASSGRNSYNEQFF.

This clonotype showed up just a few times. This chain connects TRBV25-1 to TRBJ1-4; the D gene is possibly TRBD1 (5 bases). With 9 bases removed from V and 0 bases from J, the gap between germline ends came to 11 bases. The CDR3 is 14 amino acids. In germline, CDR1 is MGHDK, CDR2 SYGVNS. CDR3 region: CASTEQATNEKLFF. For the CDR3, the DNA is TGTGCCAGTACCGAACAGGCAACTAATGAAAAACTGTTTTTT.